These 30 T cell receptor beta chains were sequenced from one sample in a study of shared clonotypes between healthy human individuals. Clones were sequenced by immunoSEQ multiplex PCR, and TCRdb holds only the in-frame ones, with some missing. The repertoire holds 100,000 to 130,000 clones, with 55% to 70% as singletons. Material: memory CD8+ T cells sorted from blood. Described subset: CD45RO+ cells pooled with CCR7-negative TemRA cells. The receptors here all came from a woman aged 25 to 39 in good health.

This clone was observed a handful of times. This chain uses TRBV19 with TRBJ1-5; the D gene is possibly TRBD1 (5 bases). V was pared by 6 bases and J by 0 bases, with 18 bases between. CDR1 LNHDA and CDR2 SQIVND come from the germline V gene (reference sequence). This CDR3 has 17 amino acids. The CDR3 spells CASRIGADSPSNQPQHF. CDR3 bases: TGTGCCAGTAGGATTGGGGCAGATTCCCCTAGCAATCAGCCCCAGCATTTT.

Sample share makes this clone medium-sized. The chain recombines TRBV2 with TRBJ1-2, with D possibly matching TRBD1 (6 bases). V was trimmed by 4 bases and J by 4 bases, leaving 13 bases between them. The CDR3 is made up of 14 amino acids. The V gene's germline CDR1 is SNHLY and CDR2 FYNNEI. Written as DNA, the CDR3 is TGTGCCAGCAGTGGAAAGACAGGCGTCTATGGCTACACCTTC. Protein: CASSGKTGVYGYTF. The full variable domain, in which reference TRBV2 and TRBJ1-2 provide the parts outside the CDR3, is EPEVTQTPSHQVTQMGQEVILRCVPISNHLYFYWYRQILGQKVEFLVSFYNNEISEKSEIFDDQFSVERPDGSNFTLKIRSTKLEDSAMYFCASSGKTGVYGYTFGSGTRLTVV.

V usage is TRBV27 and J usage is TRBJ2-5; no clear D. V was trimmed by 5 bases and J by 7 bases, leaving 5 bases between them. Germline lookup yields CDR1 MNHEY and CDR2 SMNVEV (reference sequence). The CDR3 has 10 residues. The CDR3 region is CASSVGTQYF. CDR3 nucleotide sequence: TGTGCCAGCAGTGTTGGGACCCAGTACTTC.

V is TRBV7-9 and J is TRBJ1-1; D is perhaps TRBD1 (5 bases). The V gene's germline CDR1 is SEHNR and CDR2 FQNEAQ (reference sequence). With 5 bases removed from V and 4 bases from J, the gap between germline ends came to 14 bases. This CDR3 region has 14 residues. CDR3: CASSQGDESTEAFF. The CDR3 coding sequence is TGTGCCAGCAGCCAAGGGGACGAGAGCACTGAAGCTTTCTTT.

The table lists this clone with many counts. The chain employs TRBV19 and TRBJ2-1; TRBD2 is a possible D gene (6 bases). This CDR3 has 15 residues. Looked up from germline, CDR1 is LNHDA and CDR2 is SQIVND (reference sequence). V lost 3 bases, J lost 8 bases, and 17 bases lay in between. Here the CDR3 DNA reads TGTGCCAGTAGTATGACGACTAGGTGGGCGGATGAGCAGTTCTTC. Protein: CASSMTTRWADEQFF.

This clone is a singleton in its sample. The rearrangement uses TRBV7-9 and TRBJ2-3; weak D call: TRBD1 (6 bases). From germline, CDR1 is SEHNR and CDR2 FQNEAQ (reference sequence). V was shortened by 6 bases and J by 0 bases, with 19 bases between the two germline ends. The length of the CDR3 is 17 residues. CDR3 sequence: CASSLPLTGLSTDTQYF. The CDR3 DNA reads TGTGCCAGCAGTTTGCCGCTAACAGGGCTAAGCACAGATACGCAGTATTTT.

The chain links TRBV2 to TRBJ2-7; D is undetermined. The CDR3 has 14 residues. Germline V CDR1 and CDR2: SNHLY, FYNNEI. Trimming stripped 2 bases from V and 6 bases from J, with 14 bases between. CDR3 sequence reads: CASSETPANPEQYF. CDR3 sequence (DNA): TGTGCCAGCAGTGAAACCCCCGCTAATCCCGAGCAGTACTTC.

The rearrangement uses TRBV14 and TRBJ2-5; TRBD2 matches 8 bases. J was trimmed by 2 bases and V by 0 bases; bases with no gene match: 8. The V gene's germline CDR1 is SGHDN and CDR2 FVKESK. The CDR3 runs 17 residues. CDR3 nucleotides: TGTGCCAGCAGCCAAGATTGGGGAACTAGCGGACAAGAGACCCAGTACTTC. Translation gives CASSQDWGTSGQETQYF.

The rearrangement links TRBV18 to TRBJ2-2, with D unresolved. This CDR3 contains 12 residues. Trimming took 1 base from V and 5 from J, leaving 2 bases between them. CDR1 is KGHSH and CDR2 is LQKENI in the germline V gene. The CDR3 DNA reads as TGTGCCAGCTCACCACGGACCGGGGAGCTGTTTTTT. It translates to CASSPRTGELFF.

This chain connects TRBV28 to TRBJ2-7; D not certain. V lost 4 bases and J 2 bases, leaving 9 bases between the germline ends. Germline V CDR1 and CDR2: MDHEN, SYDVKM. The CDR3 extends over 13 amino acids. The CDR3 loop is CASSSPRTYEQYF. The CDR3 DNA sequence: TGTGCCAGCAGTTCCCCACGGACCTACGAGCAGTACTTC.

This clone occurred a few times. This chain's CDR3 is CASSLVSGAEAFF. The CDR3 DNA sequence: TGTGCCAGCAGCTTAGTGTCAGGGGCTGAAGCTTTCTTT. This chain uses TRBV11-2 with TRBJ1-1, with TRBD1 as a possible D gene (6 bases). Trimming pared 1 base from V and 6 bases from J, leaving 9 bases between. Germline CDR1 SGHAT, CDR2 FQNNGV. The CDR3 runs to 13 residues.

This clone has just a few counts. This sequence joins TRBV28 and TRBJ1-6; D is perhaps TRBD1 (6 bases). From germline, CDR1 is MDHEN and CDR2 SYDVKM. CDR3 length: 15 residues. Trimming left V 6 bases short and J 5 bases short, with 14 bases between. Here the CDR3 DNA reads TGTGCCAGCAGCAGTAGACAGGTCGATAATTCACCCCTCCACTTT. Protein: CASSSRQVDNSPLHF.

A few counts support this clone. This chain connects TRBV5-4 to TRBJ1-1; D unclear. Germline V gene data show CDR1 as SGHNT and CDR2 as YYREEE (reference sequence). V was cut by 8 bases and J by 1 base, with 21 bases left in between. The CDR3 loop spans 16 amino acids. The CDR3 DNA reads TGTGCCAGTATCTCACGTCTTCAGGTGACGAACACTGAAGCTTTCTTT. This translates into CASISRLQVTNTEAFF.

This rearrangement joins TRBV4-1 to TRBJ2-1, with 8 bases that match TRBD1. CDR1 is MGHRA, CDR2 YSYEKL, per germline. The CDR3 spans 17 residues. The ends lost 0 bases at V and 7 bases at J; junction bases unmatched: 11. CDR3 nucleotides: TGCGCCAGCAGCCAAGATAAGTGGCAGGGGGCAGGGAATGAGCAGTTCTTC. This gives the protein CASSQDKWQGAGNEQFF.

This clone was counted a few times. The genes are TRBV25-1 and TRBJ2-3; 11 bases line up with TRBD2. This CDR3 spans 17 amino acids. The germline CDR1 and CDR2 sequences are MGHDK and SYGVNS. The J segment lost 3 bases and the V segment lost 8 bases, leaving 13 bases of the junction unmatched. CDR3 sequence: CASESTGLAAVTDTQYF. The CDR3 region has the DNA TGTGCCAGCGAAAGCACGGGACTAGCGGCCGTTACAGATACGCAGTATTTT.

This sequence joins TRBV9 and TRBJ1-5, with D unresolved. This CDR3 region has 15 residues. V gave up 0 bases and J gave up 1 base, with 8 bases separating them. Germline values: CDR1 SGDLS, CDR2 YYNGEE. This CDR3 reads CASSVGLQSNQPQHF. The CDR3, as DNA: TGTGCCAGCAGCGTAGGTCTGCAGAGCAATCAGCCCCAGCATTTT.

V and J are TRBV4-1 and TRBJ2-5; TRBD1 aligns across 7 bases. The CDR3 spans 15 residues. V shed 4 bases, J shed 0 bases, and the junction held 5 bases outside the gene matches. Germline CDR1 reads MGHRA; CDR2 reads YSYEKL. For the CDR3, the DNA is TGCGCCAGCAGCCCTGAGGGGGCAGACCAAGAGACCCAGTACTTC. Encoded protein: CASSPEGADQETQYF.

The chain joins TRBV6-6 to TRBJ2-1; D may be TRBD2 (5 bases). Germline-derived CDR1 and CDR2 are MNHNY and SVGAGI (reference sequence). CDR3 length: 12 amino acids. V shed 8 bases and J shed 5 bases, with 10 bases lying between them. This chain's CDR3 is CASGWENNEQFF. In DNA, the CDR3 is TGTGCCAGCGGTTGGGAGAACAATGAGCAGTTCTTC.

The V gene is TRBV9, the J gene TRBJ2-3; 7 bases are shared with TRBD2. This CDR3 spans 17 amino acids. Germline CDR1 is SGDLS and CDR2 is YYNGEE. After removal of 4 bases from V and 2 bases from J, the junction contained 13 bases not matched to a gene. As DNA, the CDR3 is TGTGCCAGCAGCCCACGAGGGACTACTGCACTCACAGATACGCAGTATTTT. Translating it yields CASSPRGTTALTDTQYF.

The V and J genes are TRBV28 and TRBJ1-1; no clear D gene. Looked up from germline, CDR1 is MDHEN and CDR2 is SYDVKM. Trimming removed 4 bases at V and 0 bases at J, with 15 bases between. The CDR3 has 16 residues. CDR3 coding DNA: TGTGCCAGCAGTTCCCTGCTAGAGACCCTGAACACTGAAGCTTTCTTT. Translated: CASSSLLETLNTEAFF.

The chain employs TRBV25-1 and TRBJ2-5; TRBD2 might be the D (7 bases). This CDR3 comprises 14 residues. Trimming took 8 bases from V and 5 from J, leaving 18 bases between them. From germline, CDR1 is MGHDK and CDR2 SYGVNS. The CDR3 DNA follows: TGTGCCAGCCGGGGGGCGACCCGAAGGGAGACCCAGTACTTC. This codes for CASRGATRRETQYF.

The gene calls are TRBV29-1 and TRBJ2-7, with D perhaps matching TRBD2 (5 bases). The germline gives CDR1 SQVTM, CDR2 ANQGSEA. There are 13 residues in the CDR3. The V and J ends lost 2 bases and 0 bases respectively, with 8 bases between them. CDR3 in DNA: TGCAGCGTTGAAAAGGGAGACTCCTACGAGCAGTACTTC. Translating it yields CSVEKGDSYEQYF.

The rearrangement uses TRBV4-1 and TRBJ1-5; weak D call: TRBD1 (6 bases). V lost 1 base and J lost 5, with 6 bases in between. The CDR3 runs to 13 residues. Germline-derived CDR1 and CDR2 are MGHRA and YSYEKL. CDR3 nucleotides: TGCGCCAGCAGCCAAGGGGGGCATCAGCCCCAGCATTTT. Protein: CASSQGGHQPQHF.

The chain combines TRBV6-5 with TRBJ1-5; the D is unclear. CDR3 length: 15 amino acids. CDR1 is MNHEY and CDR2 is SVGAGI in the germline V gene. The V end lost 0 bases, the J end lost 2 bases, and 8 bases lay between the germline ends. CDR3 coding DNA: TGTGCCAGCAGTTACTCCGGACGCGGCAATCAGCCCCAGCATTTT. It is translated as CASSYSGRGNQPQHF.

The rearrangement uses TRBV7-2 and TRBJ2-4, with D unclear. The length of the CDR3 is 16 residues. Trimming cost V 6 bases and J 0 bases, with 15 bases left between them. Germline CDR1 and CDR2: SGHTA and FQGNSA. In nucleotides, the CDR3 is TGTGCCAGCAGTTTACCGACGGAACTAGCCAAAAACATTCAGTACTTC. Its protein product is CASSLPTELAKNIQYF.

This sequence joins TRBV18 and TRBJ2-5; TRBD1 matches 7 bases. This CDR3 has 16 residues. Losses at the gene ends were 1 base for V and 4 bases for J; bases not matched to a gene: 9. The germline V gene has CDR1 KGHSH and CDR2 LQKENI. CDR3 sequence: CASSPQGALNRETQYF. The CDR3 nucleotides read TGTGCCAGCTCACCACAGGGGGCGTTGAATCGAGAGACCCAGTACTTC.

There are a few counts of this clone. V is TRBV4-1 and J is TRBJ2-7, with D possibly called TRBD1 or TRBD2 (5 bases each). V shed 1 base and J shed 6 bases, with 16 bases lying between them. This CDR3 comprises 15 residues. Germline assignment: CDR1 MGHRA and CDR2 YSYEKL. The CDR3 here is CASSQGTWESPEQYF. CDR3 DNA: TGCGCCAGCAGCCAAGGGACATGGGAGTCTCCCGAGCAGTACTTC.

V is TRBV18 and J is TRBJ2-7; TRBD2 aligns across 7 bases. V was clipped by 6 bases and J by 5 bases; unmatched bases: 13. Per the germline V gene, CDR1 is KGHSH and CDR2 is LQKENI. The CDR3 has 15 amino acids. The CDR3 DNA follows: TGTGCCAGCTCCCCCGGACGCGGGAGAGTCAACGAGCAGTACTTC. Amino acid sequence: CASSPGRGRVNEQYF.

The chain has TRBV25-1 and TRBJ2-4; TRBD1 is a possible D gene (7 bases). The CDR3 has 14 amino acids. V was pared by 7 bases and J by 3 bases, with 13 bases between. Germline V gene lookup returns CDR1 MGHDK and CDR2 SYGVNS. CDR3 in DNA: TGTGCCAGCATGGAGGGGGCAGGCAAAAACATTCAGTACTTC. Amino acids: CASMEGAGKNIQYF.

This clone was observed many times. Other DNA sequences in the same sample also yield this CDR3. This chain joins TRBV15 and TRBJ2-2; 9 nucleotides line up with TRBD1. Germline V gene lookup returns CDR1 LNHNV and CDR2 YYDKDF (reference sequence). The CDR3 spans 15 residues. The trim removed 4 bases at V and 4 bases at J, leaving 4 bases unmatched. For the CDR3, the DNA is TGTGCCACCAGCACCGGACAGGGGTCCACCGGGGAGCTGTTTTTT. Protein sequence: CATSTGQGSTGELFF.